This is a list of T cell receptor beta chains from one sample in a study of shared clonotypes between healthy human individuals. Here immunoSEQ multiplex PCR was the method, and the copy in TCRdb shows in-frame clones only, minus some. The table shows roughly 1 million clones, with approximately 68% occurring only once. Sequenced input: memory CD4+ T cells sorted from blood. These receptors were taken from a man between 18 and 35 years old in good health. The CDR3 runs from the conserved cysteine through the conserved F or W. Fields, in order: clone size, V gene, J gene, D gene, CDR3 protein, CDR3 DNA. The D gene is left open where the match is weak. Clone size is given for some rows only: seen once, a few or many times, or a class if the clone is expanded.

-,TRBV4-2,TRBJ1-4,-,CASSQEPATNEKLFF,TGTGCCAGCAGCCAAGAGCCCGCAACTAATGAAAAACTGTTTTTT
-,TRBV2,TRBJ2-3,-,CASNWGTDTQYF,TGTGCCAGCAACTGGGGCACAGATACGCAGTATTTT
-,TRBV5-1,TRBJ2-3,TRBD1,CASSLGGQGNTDTQYF,TGCGCCAGCAGCTTGGGGGGACAGGGAAACACAGATACGCAGTATTTT
-,TRBV19,TRBJ1-3,-,CASSPGNTIYF,TGTGCCAGTAGTCCCGGAAACACCATATATTTT
-,TRBV10-1,TRBJ2-3,TRBD1,CASSERTGGLDTQYF,TGCGCCAGCAGTGAGAGGACAGGGGGCTTAGATACGCAGTATTTT
-,TRBV30,TRBJ2-1,-,CAWSANSYNEQLF,TGTGCCTGGAGTGCGAATTCTTACAATGAGCAGCTCTTC
-,TRBV19,TRBJ2-7,TRBD2,CATEYGAGGSYEQYF,TGTGCCACCGAGTACGGAGCGGGAGGGTCCTACGAGCAGTACTTC
-,TRBV4-1,TRBJ2-1,TRBD1,CASSQPGQGGVNEQFF,TGCGCCAGCAGCCAACCAGGACAGGGAGGAGTCAATGAGCAGTTCTTC
-,TRBV5-4,TRBJ2-7,-,CASSLAGGGAYEQYF,TGTGCCAGCAGCTTGGCCGGAGGGGGAGCCTACGAGCAGTACTTC
-,TRBV5-4,TRBJ2-5,TRBD2,CASSFRTRDQETQYF,TGTGCCAGCAGCTTTAGGACTAGAGACCAAGAGACCCAGTACTTC
-,TRBV5-1,TRBJ1-1,-,CASSLGQSKMNTEAFF,TGCGCCAGCAGCTTGGGTCAGAGCAAGATGAACACTGAAGCTTTCTTT
-,TRBV15,TRBJ1-3,-,CATSREAYSGNTIYF,TGTGCCACCAGCAGAGAGGCGTACTCTGGAAACACCATATATTTT
-,TRBV7-9,TRBJ1-2,-,CASSSRVNYGYTF,TGTGCCAGCAGCTCCCGGGTGAACTATGGCTACACCTTC
-,TRBV29-1,TRBJ2-7,-,CSVELATYEQYF,TGCAGCGTTGAATTGGCGACCTACGAGCAGTACTTC
-,TRBV6-5,TRBJ1-2,-,CASSYSGGAGGYTF,TGTGCCAGCAGTTACTCCGGGGGCGCGGGTGGCTACACCTTC
-,TRBV5-6,TRBJ1-2,-,CASSLERSYGYTF,TGTGCCAGCAGCTTGGAAAGGAGCTATGGCTACACCTTC
-,TRBV29-1,TRBJ2-2,-,CSVLEGGNTGELFF,TGCAGCGTCCTGGAAGGGGGGAACACCGGGGAGCTGTTTTTT
-,TRBV6-4,TRBJ2-5,TRBD1,CASSDSTGTETQYF,TGTGCCAGCAGTGACTCGACAGGGACAGAGACCCAGTACTTC
few,TRBV2,TRBJ2-3,TRBD2,CASSVRLADTDTQYF,TGTGCCAGCAGCGTTCGACTAGCGGACACAGATACGCAGTATTTT
few,TRBV7-9,TRBJ1-4,-,CASSGDEKLFF,TGTGCCAGCAGCGGGGACGAAAAACTGTTTTTT
once,TRBV18,TRBJ2-7,-,CASSSPPGEQYF,TGTGCCAGCTCATCACCTCCGGGGGAGCAGTACTTC
-,TRBV5-6,TRBJ2-5,TRBD2,CASSLKRGNKETQYF,TGTGCCAGCAGCCTTAAGCGGGGGAACAAAGAGACCCAGTACTTC
-,TRBV10-3,TRBJ2-5,TRBD1,CAISNRGGQETQYF,TGTGCCATCAGTAACAGGGGTGGGCAAGAGACCCAGTACTTC
few,TRBV27,TRBJ1-3,TRBD1,CASSQDRASGNTIYF,TGTGCCAGCTCCCAGGACAGGGCCTCTGGAAACACCATATATTTT
-,TRBV18,TRBJ1-4,-,CASYTGRVNEKLFF,TGTGCCAGCTACACCGGCAGGGTCAATGAAAAACTGTTTTTT
-,TRBV10-3,TRBJ2-3,TRBD2,CAISGLARDTQYF,TGTGCCATCAGTGGACTAGCCAGAGATACGCAGTATTTT
-,TRBV7-2,TRBJ2-1,TRBD2,CASSKARISSGRAGNEQFF,TGTGCCAGCAGCAAAGCCCGGATCTCAAGCGGGAGGGCTGGGAATGAGCAGTTCTTC
-,TRBV18,TRBJ2-7,TRBD1,CASSRGRDRGKGEQYF,TGTGCCAGCTCCCGGGGTCGAGACAGGGGTAAAGGGGAGCAGTACTTC
-,TRBV5-1,TRBJ1-2,-,CASSFDSNYGYTF,TGCGCCAGCAGCTTCGACAGTAACTATGGCTACACCTTC
-,TRBV4-1,TRBJ2-5,-,CASSPSPAWGSKETQYF,TGCGCCAGCAGCCCCTCCCCAGCGTGGGGATCTAAAGAGACCCAGTACTTC
-,TRBV5-5,TRBJ1-2,-,CASSLDSYYGYTF,TGTGCCAGCAGCTTGGACAGCTATTATGGCTACACCTTC
-,TRBV7-2,TRBJ1-5,-,CASSLAGDQPQHF,TGTGCCAGCAGCTTAGCGGGGGATCAGCCCCAGCATTTT
-,TRBV27,TRBJ2-3,-,CASSFVGRGTSTDTQYF,TGTGCCAGCAGTTTTGTCGGGCGGGGAACTAGCACAGATACGCAGTATTTT
-,TRBV5-4,TRBJ2-1,TRBD1,CASSINRGASYNEQFF,TGTGCCAGCAGCATTAACAGGGGGGCCTCCTACAATGAGCAGTTCTTC
-,TRBV6-1,TRBJ2-7,TRBD1,CASSPQVTGGCEQYF,TGTGCCAGCAGTCCACAAGTGACAGGGGGATGCGAGCAGTACTTC
-,TRBV10-3,TRBJ2-1,TRBD2,CAISESVSAGALYNEQFF,TGTGCCATCAGTGAGTCTGTGTCAGCGGGAGCCCTCTACAATGAGCAGTTCTTC
-,TRBV19,TRBJ2-1,-,CASSMGRGNEQFF,TGTGCCAGTAGTATGGGCAGAGGTAATGAGCAGTTCTTC
-,TRBV14,TRBJ1-6,TRBD1,CASSQDGGTGRSPLHF,TGTGCCAGCAGCCAAGATGGCGGGACAGGGAGGTCACCCCTCCACTTT
-,TRBV6-6,TRBJ2-3,-,CASSYRQGGTDTQYF,TGTGCCAGCAGTTACCGACAGGGAGGGACAGATACGCAGTATTTT
-,TRBV6-6,TRBJ1-2,-,CATQDRNYGYTF,TGTGCCACCCAGGACAGAAACTATGGCTACACCTTC
-,TRBV5-1,TRBJ2-3,-,CASSLNVASTDTQYF,TGCGCCAGCAGCTTGAACGTGGCTAGCACAGATACGCAGTATTTT
-,TRBV30,TRBJ2-2,-,CAWSVLGLGTGELFF,TGTGCCTGGAGTGTACTGGGACTCGGGACCGGGGAGCTGTTTTTT